These 8 T cell receptor beta chains originate from one sample sequenced in a study of cytomegalovirus exposure and HLA in healthy donors. The PCR ran on 60 Vbeta and 13 Jbeta primers. TCRdb's table, derived via immunoSEQ multiplex PCR, lists solely in-frame clones and lacks some. The table lists some 150,000 clones, just under 70% of them singletons, with 4% to 5.5% in the top ten. The sample comprised PBMCs. Source of these receptors: a man between 60 and 75 years old in good health and CMV-seronegative.

The chain combines TRBV5-5 with TRBJ2-1; 12 nucleotides align to TRBD2. The V gene end was trimmed by 3 bases and the J gene end by 5 bases; junction bases not matched to a gene: 0. Germline CDR1 reads SGHKS; CDR2 reads YYEKEE (reference sequence). The CDR3 has 14 residues. CDR3 coding DNA: TGTGCCAGCAGCTGGACTAGCGGGGACAATGAGCAGTTCTTC. Encoded protein: CASSWTSGDNEQFF.

This chain connects TRBV29-1 to TRBJ2-7; tentatively, D is TRBD1 (8 bases). In germline, CDR1 is SQVTM, CDR2 ANQGSEA. Deletions cut 7 bases from V and 0 bases from J, with 22 bases between. CDR3 length: 16 amino acids. CDR3 in amino acids: CSAVDRATSDSYEQYF. CDR3 DNA sequence: TGCAGCGCCGTGGACAGGGCTACTAGCGACTCCTACGAGCAGTACTTC.

The CDR3 DNA sequence: TGTGCCAGTAGTCCAGGGGCCGAAGGGGGAGGCTACACCTTC. Amino acids: CASSPGAEGGGYTF. This chain joins TRBV19 and TRBJ1-2; the D gene is possibly TRBD1 (6 bases). The CDR3 runs 14 residues. CDR1 is LNHDA, CDR2 SQIVND, per germline (reference sequence). V was trimmed by 5 bases and J by 8 bases, leaving 18 bases between them.

The rearrangement links TRBV29-1 to TRBJ2-7; 7 positions match TRBD1. The CDR3 spans 15 residues. Germline CDR1 is SQVTM and CDR2 is ANQGSEA. V trimming: 7 bases; J trimming: 0 bases; junction bases outside the gene matches: 12. In DNA form, the CDR3 reads TGCAGCGCCCTAGGGGGCAGAGGGGCCTCCTACGAGCAGTACTTC. This sequence encodes CSALGGRGASYEQYF.

The chain combines TRBV30 with TRBJ2-5, with D possibly matching TRBD2 (6 bases). The ends were cut back, 3 bases at V and 4 bases at J, with 9 bases in the middle. Germline assignment: CDR1 GTSNPN and CDR2 SVGIG (reference sequence). The CDR3 contains 12 residues. The CDR3 nucleotides read TGTGCCTGGAGGGACGGGAGAGAGACCCAGTACTTC. Translating it yields CAWRDGRETQYF.

A few counts support this clone. The V call is TRBV4-3, the J call TRBJ1-1; tentative D call: TRBD1 (5 bases). The germline V gene encodes CDR1 LGHNA and CDR2 YSLEER. The CDR3 is 14 amino acids. The V end was cut by 1 base, the J end by 1 base, with 7 bases between. CDR3 region: CASSQAQANTEAFF. In DNA form, the CDR3 reads TGCGCCAGCAGCCAAGCACAGGCGAACACTGAAGCTTTCTTT.

V and J are TRBV28 and TRBJ2-7, with TRBD1 as a possible D gene (7 bases). CDR1 and CDR2 from the germline V gene are MDHEN and SYDVKM. This CDR3 has 13 amino acids. V gave up 6 bases and J gave up 3 bases, with 12 bases separating them. The CDR3 reads CASRGGQNYEQYF. CDR3 DNA: TGTGCCAGCAGGGGGGGACAGAACTACGAGCAGTACTTC.

The chain joins TRBV5-4 to TRBJ2-2, with 11 bases matching TRBD1. The CDR3 totals 16 residues. CDR1 is SGHNT, CDR2 YYREEE, per germline (reference sequence). The J segment lost 2 bases and the V segment lost 4 bases, leaving 4 bases of the junction unmatched. CDR3 nucleotides: TGTGCCAGCAGCCCAGGACAGGGGGCTAACACCGGGGAGCTGTTTTTT. Translation gives CASSPGQGANTGELFF. The complete variable domain, with remaining parts taken from reference TRBV5-4 and TRBJ2-2, reads ETGVTQSPTHLIKTRGQQVTLRCSSQSGHNTVSWYQQALGQGPQFIFQYYREEENGRGNFPPRFSGLQFPNYSSELNVNALELDDSALYLCASSPGQGANTGELFFGEGSRLTVL.